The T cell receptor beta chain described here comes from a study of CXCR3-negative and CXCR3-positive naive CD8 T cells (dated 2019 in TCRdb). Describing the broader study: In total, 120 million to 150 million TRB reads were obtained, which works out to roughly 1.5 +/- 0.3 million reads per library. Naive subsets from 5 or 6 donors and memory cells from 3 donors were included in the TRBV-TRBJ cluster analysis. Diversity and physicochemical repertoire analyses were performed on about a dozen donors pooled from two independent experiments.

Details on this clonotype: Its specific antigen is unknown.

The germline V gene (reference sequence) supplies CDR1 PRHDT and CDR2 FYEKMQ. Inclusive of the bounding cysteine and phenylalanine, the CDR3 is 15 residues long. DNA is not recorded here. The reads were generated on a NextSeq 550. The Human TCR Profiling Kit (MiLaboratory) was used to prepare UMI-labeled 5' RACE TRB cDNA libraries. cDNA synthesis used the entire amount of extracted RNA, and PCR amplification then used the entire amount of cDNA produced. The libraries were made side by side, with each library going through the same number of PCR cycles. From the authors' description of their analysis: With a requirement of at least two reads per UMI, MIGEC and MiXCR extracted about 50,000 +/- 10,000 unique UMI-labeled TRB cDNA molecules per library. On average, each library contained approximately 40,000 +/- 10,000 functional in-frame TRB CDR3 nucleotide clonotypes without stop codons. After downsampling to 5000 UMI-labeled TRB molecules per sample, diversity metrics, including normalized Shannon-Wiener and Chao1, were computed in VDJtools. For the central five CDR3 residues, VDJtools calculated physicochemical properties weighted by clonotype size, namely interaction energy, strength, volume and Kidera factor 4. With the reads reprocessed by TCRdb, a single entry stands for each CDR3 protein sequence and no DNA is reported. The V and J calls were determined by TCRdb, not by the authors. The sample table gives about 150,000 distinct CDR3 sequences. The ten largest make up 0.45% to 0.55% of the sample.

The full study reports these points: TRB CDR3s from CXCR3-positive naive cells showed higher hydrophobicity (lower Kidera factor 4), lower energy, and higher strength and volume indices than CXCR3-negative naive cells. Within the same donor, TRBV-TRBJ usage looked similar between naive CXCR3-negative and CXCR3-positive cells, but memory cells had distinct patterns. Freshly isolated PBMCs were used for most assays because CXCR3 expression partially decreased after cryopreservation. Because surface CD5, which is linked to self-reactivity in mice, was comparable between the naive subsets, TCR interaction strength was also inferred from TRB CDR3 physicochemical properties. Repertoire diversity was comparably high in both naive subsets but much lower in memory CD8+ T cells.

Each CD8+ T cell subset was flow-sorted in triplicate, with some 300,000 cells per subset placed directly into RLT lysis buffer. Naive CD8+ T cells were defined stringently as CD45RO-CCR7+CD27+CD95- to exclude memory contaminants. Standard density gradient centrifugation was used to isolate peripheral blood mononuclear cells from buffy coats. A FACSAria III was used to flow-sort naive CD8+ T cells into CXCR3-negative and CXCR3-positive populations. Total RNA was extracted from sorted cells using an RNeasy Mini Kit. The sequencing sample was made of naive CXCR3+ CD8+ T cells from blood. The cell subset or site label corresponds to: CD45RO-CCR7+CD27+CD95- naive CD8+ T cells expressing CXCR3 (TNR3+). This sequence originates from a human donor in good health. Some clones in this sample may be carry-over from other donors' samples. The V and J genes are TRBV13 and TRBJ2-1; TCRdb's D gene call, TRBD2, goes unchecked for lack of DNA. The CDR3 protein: CASSSRGLAANEQFF.